Presented here are 14 T cell receptor beta chains from one specimen sequenced in a study of tissue T cells after allogeneic stem cell transplantation. Time point specified: mouse harvest day 14 after allogeneic transplant. Mouse grafts combined 10^7 T-cell-depleted bone marrow cells with 10^6 splenic CD5+ T cells. Using immunoSEQ multiplex PCR, the repertoire was profiled, and TCRdb retains in-frame clones only, with some absent. The table shows several thousand clones, with about 48% occurring only once. Sequencing was done on a sample of gut tissue. These receptors were taken from a female BALB/c mouse given C57BL/6 T cells with graft-versus-host disease after an allogeneic hematopoietic cell transplant.

In regard to this clone: An end of the junction differs from the germline gene, which may be a read error. The gene names given are mouse names. The read terminates 1 residue before the CDR3 end, so the remaining end is supplied by the germline J gene. The genes are TRBV1 and TRBJ2-7, with 9 bases matching TRBD2. The germline CDR1 and CDR2 sequences are NSQYPW and LRSPGD (reference sequence). CDR3 length: 16 residues. The CDR3 protein is CTCRADLGGRSYEQYF. The covered CDR3 bases are TGCACCTGCCGTGCAGACTTGGGGGGGCGCTCCTATGAACAGTAC.

A word on this clone: Germline and genes: mouse. Read sequence stops 1 residue before the CDR3 end, and the germline J gene provides the missing end. The rearrangement joins TRBV23 to TRBJ2-4; whether TRBD1, the table's D call, matches the DNA was not checked. The CDR3 length is 14 residues. The germline CDR1 and CDR2 sequences are KGHTA and FQNQQP. The sequenced part of the CDR3 DNA is TGCTCCAGCAGTCAGACAGGGAAGGGGAACACCTTGTAC. Translation gives CSSSQTGKGNTLY. The whole CDR3 protein is CSSSQTGKGNTLYF. The variable domain in full, completed from reference TRBV23 and TRBJ2-4, reads DAAVTQKPRYLIKMKGQEAEMKCIPEKGHTAVFWYQQKQSKELKFLIYFQNQQPLDQIDMVKERFSAVCPSSSLCSLGIRTCEAEDSALYLCSSSQTGKGNTLYFGAGTRLSVL.

In the case of this clone: Mouse names are used for the genes. With the read ending 1 residue before the CDR3 end, the germline J gene is used to fill in that end. The gene calls are TRBV1 and TRBJ1-1, with a weak D call TRBD1 (6 bases). Germline V CDR1 and CDR2: NSQYPW, LRSPGD (reference sequence). The germline V and J ends were trimmed by 3 bases and 1 base, with 9 bases remaining between them. The CDR3 consists of 14 residues. The CDR3 loop is CTCSAHRVNTEVFF. The part of the CDR3 DNA that was read is TGCACCTGCAGTGCCCACAGGGTAAACACAGAAGTCTTC.

Comments on this clone: Here the gene names and germline are mouse. The read is 1 residue too short to cover the CDR3 end, so that end is filled in from the germline J gene. The chain employs TRBV26 and TRBJ1-3, with unresolved D. The CDR3 is 15 amino acids. The germline V gene has CDR1 KGHPV and CDR2 FQNQEV (reference sequence). V was trimmed by 3 bases and J by 3 bases, leaving 12 bases between them. The DNA read from the CDR3 is TGTGCCAGCAGTCTTAGGGCAGGAGGTGGAAATACGCTCTAT. This sequence encodes CASSLRAGGGNTLY. The complete CDR3 protein is CASSLRAGGGNTLYF.

This clone was seen a handful of times. Mouse gene names apply. The CDR3 is cut off 1 residue early in the read; its end comes from the germline J gene. This sequence joins TRBV26 and TRBJ1-4; 10 bases match TRBD1. The CDR3 has 16 residues. Germline CDR1 KGHPV, CDR2 FQNQEV (reference sequence). J gave up 0 bases and V 4 bases, and 2 bases lay outside the gene matches. The sequenced part of the CDR3 DNA is TGTGCCAGCAGTCCGGGACAGGGGATTTCCAACGAAAGATTATTT. It encodes CASSPGQGISNERLF. The complete CDR3 reads CASSPGQGISNERLFF.

Of note for this clone: The gene names given are mouse names. The read ends 1 residue before the CDR3 terminus; that terminus is restored from the germline J gene. The chain couples TRBV12-1 to TRBJ2-1, with a tentative D call TRBD1 (5 bases). Germline lookup yields CDR1 SGHSN and CDR2 HYEKVE. V was pared by 0 bases and J by 0 bases, with 8 bases between. The CDR3 totals 15 residues. The CDR3 DNA, read in part, is TGTGCCAGCTCTCTCGAGGGGTCTAACTATGCTGAGCAGTTC. Protein sequence: CASSLEGSNYAEQF. The full CDR3 is CASSLEGSNYAEQFF.

In regard to this clone: Genes and germline come from the mouse. The read ends 1 residue shy of where the CDR3 ends; the end is completed using the germline J gene. This sample includes further DNA sequences coding for the same CDR3. The gene calls are TRBV17 and TRBJ2-7; the match to TRBD2 covers 10 bases. The CDR3 runs 15 residues. The germline V gene encodes CDR1 MNHDT and CDR2 YYDKIL. V was pared by 2 bases and J by 7 bases, with 8 bases of the junction left unmatched. The covered CDR3 bases are TGTGCTAGCAGTAGATGGCTGGGGGGGCGGGGGGAACAGTAC. Translating it yields CASSRWLGGRGEQY. The full-length CDR3 reads as CASSRWLGGRGEQYF. Variable domain in full (rest from reference TRBV17 and TRBJ2-7): DTTVKQNPRYKLARVGKPVNLICSQTMNHDTMYWYQKKPNQAPKLLLFYYDKILNREADTFEKFQSSRPNNSFCSLYIGSAGLEYSAMYLCASSRWLGGRGEQYFGPGTRLTVL.

As for this clone: The gene names here belong to mouse. Read data end 1 residue before the CDR3 end; the end is taken from the germline J gene. This chain joins TRBV26 and TRBJ2-2, with D possibly TRBD1 on 6 matching bases. Germline V gene sequence: CDR1 KGHPV, CDR2 FQNQEV (reference sequence). Between the trimmed V and J ends, which lost 2 bases and 4 bases, there was a span of 8 bases. This CDR3 is built from 14 residues. The covered CDR3 bases are TGTGCCAGCAGTCTGACCAGGGGCACCGGGCAGCTCTAC. This gives the protein CASSLTRGTGQLY. The complete CDR3 protein is CASSLTRGTGQLYF.

A note on this clone: Genes and germline are mouse. Read coverage stops 1 residue before the CDR3 terminus; the germline J gene supplies the remainder. The chain links TRBV2 to TRBJ2-7, with D unresolved. Germline CDR1 and CDR2: LGHNA and YSYQKL. V was cut by 0 bases and J by 0 bases, with 3 bases left in between. There are 13 residues in the CDR3. The sequenced part of the CDR3 DNA is TGTGCCAGCAGCCAAGACAACTCCTATGAACAGTAC. It is translated as CASSQDNSYEQY. The whole CDR3 is CASSQDNSYEQYF.

As regards this clone: Gene names and germline refer to mouse. The read falls 1 residue short of the CDR3 end, and the missing part is taken from the germline J gene. The V gene is TRBV1, the J gene TRBJ2-4; 7 positions agree with TRBD2. Germline assignment: CDR1 NSQYPW and CDR2 LRSPGD (reference sequence). V dropped 3 bases and J dropped 5; count of bases not matched to a gene: 5. The CDR3 length is 14 residues. The part of the CDR3 DNA that was read is TGCACCTGCAGTGCCTGGGGGTTTGGAAACACCTTGTAC. Translated, it gives CTCSAWGFGNTLY. In full, the CDR3 is CTCSAWGFGNTLYF.

Of note for this clone: The genes and germline here are from mouse. The CDR3 goes on 1 residue after the read ends, and that part is filled in from the germline J gene. V and J are TRBV12-1 and TRBJ2-5; 7 nucleotides agree with TRBD1. Germline values: CDR1 SGHSN, CDR2 HYEKVE. Trimming removed 2 bases from V and 2 bases from J; junction bases left unmatched: 0. This CDR3 is built from 13 residues. The sequenced part of the CDR3 DNA is TGTGCCAGCTCTCGGGACAGCCAAGACACCCAGTAC. The encoded protein is CASSRDSQDTQY. The CDR3 reads in full as CASSRDSQDTQYF.

With regard to this clone: Here the gene names and germline are mouse. Read coverage stops 1 residue before the CDR3 terminus; the germline J gene supplies the remainder. The chain is built from TRBV15 and TRBJ1-3, with D uncertain. Germline V gene lookup returns CDR1 SGHND and CDR2 FRSKSL. V was pared by 4 bases and J by 0 bases, with 4 bases between. The CDR3 runs to 13 residues. The CDR3 DNA, read in part, is TGTGCCAGCAGTTCGGATTCTGGAAATACGCTCTAT. Translation: CASSSDSGNTLY. The complete CDR3 sequence is CASSSDSGNTLYF. The whole variable domain, filled in from reference TRBV15 and TRBJ1-3, reads DAGVTQTPRHEVAEKGQTIILKCEPVSGHNDLFWYRQTKIQGLELLSYFRSKSLMEDGGAFKDRFKAEMLNSSFSTLKIQPTEPKDSAVYLCASSSDSGNTLYFGEGSRLIVV.

With regard to this clone: Gene names refer to mouse genes. The missing CDR3 end, 1 residue past where the read stops, is filled in from the germline J gene. This chain uses TRBV26 with TRBJ2-5; D remains ambiguous. V was shortened by 2 bases and J by 0 bases, with 6 bases between the two germline ends. Germline CDR1 is KGHPV and CDR2 is FQNQEV (reference sequence). The CDR3 runs 14 residues. Partial CDR3 DNA: TGTGCCAGCAGTCTGGGAGTTAACCAAGACACCCAGTAC. This sequence encodes CASSLGVNQDTQY. From start to end, the CDR3 is CASSLGVNQDTQYF.

This clone is judged medium-sized. All gene names here are mouse names. The read stops 1 residue short of the end of the CDR3; the missing end is completed from the germline J gene. This rearrangement joins TRBV15 to TRBJ2-2, with 7 bases aligning to TRBD1. The V and J ends lost 2 bases and 3 bases, in that order; junction bases with no gene match: 3. The CDR3 spans 15 residues. The germline gives CDR1 SGHND, CDR2 FRSKSL. CDR3 bases read: TGTGCCAGCAGTTTAAACAGGGGAGACACCGGGCAGCTCTAC. Amino acids: CASSLNRGDTGQLY. In full, the CDR3 reads CASSLNRGDTGQLYF.